A single sample gave rise to the 31 T cell receptor beta chains below, sequenced in a study of PD-1 blockade in classical Hodgkin lymphoma. Time point defined: cycle 4 day 1 (C4D1), after 5 to 7 weeks of nivolumab. Each patient relapsed following autologous stem cell transplantation, and prior brentuximab vedotin exposure differed. Investigators isolated CD4+ T cells from thawed PBMCs through magnetic negative selection. Using immunoSEQ multiplex PCR, the repertoire was profiled, and TCRdb retains in-frame clones only, with some absent. This table holds about 27,000 clones, 85% to 90% found once. Sequencing was performed on CD4+ T cells from blood, taken before the fourth cycle of nivolumab. Every receptor here comes from a human donor with classical Hodgkin lymphoma.

The V call is TRBV11-2, the J call TRBJ2-5; 7 bases map to TRBD2. Germline V gives CDR1 SGHAT, CDR2 FQNNGV. The CDR3 spans 13 residues. V lost 5 bases to trimming and J lost 2 bases; unmatched junction nucleotides: 2. CDR3 region: CASSPGLQETQYF. The CDR3 DNA reads as TGTGCCAGCAGCCCGGGACTACAAGAGACCCAGTACTTC.

This clone was observed a single time. The chain uses TRBV14 and TRBJ2-3, with D possibly TRBD2 on 6 matching bases. The length of the CDR3 is 16 residues. Germline lookup yields CDR1 SGHDN and CDR2 FVKESK. V shed 4 bases and J shed 3 bases, with 17 bases lying between them. CDR3 nucleotides: TGTGCCAGCAGCCCTTTCCAGGGACTCACAACAGATACGCAGTATTTT. This sequence encodes CASSPFQGLTTDTQYF.

V usage is TRBV2 and J usage is TRBJ1-2; 8 bases fit TRBD1. Trimming removed 5 bases from V and 0 bases from J; junction bases left unmatched: 5. Germline V gene data show CDR1 as SNHLY and CDR2 as FYNNEI. This CDR3 is 15 amino acids long. CDR3 DNA: TGTGCCAGCAGTCGACAGGGGATCGCTAACTATGGCTACACCTTC. It yields the protein CASSRQGIANYGYTF. Looking up the rest from reference TRBV2 and TRBJ1-2 gives the full variable domain: EPEVTQTPSHQVTQMGQEVILRCVPISNHLYFYWYRQILGQKVEFLVSFYNNEISEKSEIFDDQFSVERPDGSNFTLKIRSTKLEDSAMYFCASSRQGIANYGYTFGSGTRLTVV.

The rearrangement uses TRBV4-2 and TRBJ2-2; perhaps TRBD2 as D (7 bases). Trimming took 1 base from V and 6 from J, leaving 12 bases between them. From germline, CDR1 is LGHNA and CDR2 YNFKEQ. This CDR3 has 15 residues. The CDR3 nucleotides read TGTGCCAGCAGCCAAGTGGCGGGGGCCCCCGGGGAGCTGTTTTTT. Translating gives CASSQVAGAPGELFF.

This clone appeared once. The J gene is TRBJ2-7, the V gene TRBV30; perhaps TRBD2 as D (7 bases). This CDR3 has 15 residues. Trimming stripped 1 base from V and 0 bases from J, with 13 bases between. The germline CDR1 and CDR2 sequences are GTSNPN and SVGIG (reference sequence). Here the CDR3 DNA reads TGTGCCTGGAGTGCCTACCGGGGGGCCTCCTACGAGCAGTACTTC. Translating gives CAWSAYRGASYEQYF.

The V and J genes are TRBV5-1 and TRBJ2-1; D is ambiguous. Trimming pared 2 bases from V and 5 bases from J, leaving 11 bases between. The CDR3 length is 14 residues. CDR1 is SGHRS and CDR2 is YFSETQ in the germline V gene. The CDR3 here is CASSFSELDNEQFF. The CDR3 DNA sequence: TGCGCCAGCAGCTTTTCGGAGTTGGACAATGAGCAGTTCTTC.

CDR3 residues: CASSLKASDLGGQFF. Here the CDR3 DNA reads TGTGCCAGCAGCTTGAAGGCTAGCGACCTGGGCGGGCAGTTCTTC. This rearrangement joins TRBV5-4 to TRBJ2-1; possible D gene TRBD2, 6 bases. Germline values: CDR1 SGHNT, CDR2 YYREEE (reference sequence). The CDR3 totals 15 residues. Trimming cost V 1 base and J 12 bases, with 20 bases left between them.

The V gene is TRBV5-8, the J gene TRBJ2-1; D is ambiguous. Germline V gives CDR1 SGHTS, CDR2 YDEGEE. The CDR3 runs to 14 residues. Deletions cut 0 bases from V and 7 bases from J, with 11 bases between. The CDR3 reads CASSLVALRNEQFF. The CDR3 coding sequence is TGTGCCAGCAGCTTGGTGGCTCTCCGGAATGAGCAGTTCTTC.

The sample holds one count of this clone. This sequence joins TRBV11-1 and TRBJ2-4, with D unresolved. Trimming took 0 bases from V and 2 from J, leaving 11 bases between them. CDR1 SGHAT and CDR2 FQDESV come from the germline V gene (reference sequence). The CDR3 loop spans 16 amino acids. CDR3 DNA: TGTGCCAGCAGCTTAGCATGGGTGCCCCCCAAAAACATTCAGTACTTC. It codes for CASSLAWVPPKNIQYF.

The chain couples TRBV18 to TRBJ2-5; D not resolved. The V end lost 3 bases, the J end lost 5 bases, and 10 bases lay between the germline ends. Germline CDR1 reads KGHSH; CDR2 reads LQKENI. CDR3 length equals 13 residues. CDR3 nucleotide sequence: TGTGCCAGCTCACCGGGTCTGGGCGAGACCCAGTACTTC. Translated, it gives CASSPGLGETQYF.

The chain couples TRBV30 to TRBJ1-2; D not resolved. The V gene's germline CDR1 is GTSNPN and CDR2 SVGIG (reference sequence). This CDR3 contains 11 residues. Trimming shortened V by 0 bases and J by 7 bases, and 6 bases separated the two germline ends. CDR3 sequence: CAWSVFRGYTF. CDR3 DNA: TGTGCCTGGAGTGTTTTTCGTGGCTACACCTTC.

The V call is TRBV28, the J call TRBJ1-1, with 8 bases aligning to TRBD1. The ends lost 2 bases at V and 0 bases at J; junction bases unmatched: 2. The CDR3 has 15 residues. Germline V gene data show CDR1 as MDHEN and CDR2 as SYDVKM. DNA of the CDR3: TGTGCCAGCAGTTTAACAGGGGGAATGAACACTGAAGCTTTCTTT. As protein: CASSLTGGMNTEAFF.

The chain links TRBV7-9 to TRBJ2-7; 7 bases match TRBD2. CDR3 size: 15 residues. With 5 bases clipped from V and 7 bases from J, the junction kept 14 bases outside the gene matches. In germline, CDR1 is SEHNR, CDR2 FQNEAQ (reference sequence). CDR3 protein: CASSPGGTTRYEQYF. CDR3 sequence (DNA): TGTGCCAGCAGCCCCGGGGGGACTACCCGTTATGAGCAGTACTTC.

The V gene is TRBV7-2, the J gene TRBJ1-4, with 7 bases that match TRBD1. Per germline, CDR1 SGHTA and CDR2 FQGNSA. The CDR3 sequence is 15 residues long. V shed 5 bases, J shed 6 bases, and the junction held 9 bases outside the gene matches. The CDR3, as DNA: TGTGCCAGCAGCAACCGACAGGGTTTGGATGAAAAACTGTTTTTT. It is translated as CASSNRQGLDEKLFF.

V gene TRBV6-5 combines with J gene TRBJ1-4; the D is unclear. The CDR3 loop spans 14 amino acids. Germline V gives CDR1 MNHEY, CDR2 SVGAGI. V gave up 3 bases and J gave up 8 bases, with 13 bases separating them. The CDR3 here is CASSYSGGKEKLFF. The DNA for the CDR3 is TGTGCCAGCAGTTATTCTGGAGGAAAAGAAAAACTGTTTTTT.

The gene calls are TRBV6-1 and TRBJ1-3; D is unresolved. V was clipped by 0 bases and J by 9 bases, with 15 bases between them. This CDR3 is built from 15 residues. Per the germline V gene, CDR1 is MNHNS and CDR2 is SASEGT. CDR3 amino acids: CASSEARAVAGTIYF. CDR3 bases: TGTGCCAGCAGTGAAGCGCGGGCAGTGGCGGGCACCATATATTTT.

The chain employs TRBV5-8 and TRBJ1-2, with D maybe TRBD1 (5 bases). V lost 2 bases and J lost 4, with 18 bases in between. This CDR3 region has 16 residues. The germline V gene encodes CDR1 SGHTS and CDR2 YDEGEE. CDR3: CASSLSGTELSYGYTF. In DNA form, the CDR3 reads TGTGCCAGCAGCTTATCCGGGACGGAGCTTTCCTATGGCTACACCTTC.

V usage is TRBV5-1 and J usage is TRBJ1-1; 7 positions agree with TRBD1. CDR1 and CDR2 from the germline V gene are SGHRS and YFSETQ. Trimming at V came to 2 bases and at J to 5 bases, leaving 12 bases not matched to a gene. The CDR3 runs to 16 residues. Here the CDR3 reads CASSFRVTAGGTEAFF. As DNA, the CDR3 is TGCGCCAGCAGCTTTCGTGTAACGGCAGGGGGTACTGAAGCTTTCTTT.

The chain uses TRBV7-9 and TRBJ2-3; D call uncertain. The CDR3 sequence is 12 residues long. Trimming removed 6 bases from V and 5 bases from J, with 9 bases in between. CDR1 and CDR2 (germline): SEHNR, FQNEAQ (reference sequence). The CDR3 reads CASRGFGDTQYF. CDR3 nucleotide sequence: TGTGCCAGCAGGGGTTTCGGAGATACGCAGTATTTT.

The chain employs TRBV2 and TRBJ1-2, with 8 bases lining up with TRBD1. The CDR3 contains 13 residues. Per the germline V gene, CDR1 is SNHLY and CDR2 is FYNNEI. The J segment lost 8 bases and the V segment lost 7 bases, leaving 9 bases of the junction unmatched. This chain's CDR3 is CASTEDRVKGYTF. In DNA form, the CDR3 reads TGTGCCAGCACCGAGGACAGGGTAAAGGGCTACACCTTC.

The CDR3 DNA sequence: TGCGCCAGCAGCCAAGGTGGATTTCCGGGGTTGACTGAAGCTTTCTTT. Translation gives CASSQGGFPGLTEAFF. V gene TRBV4-1 combines with J gene TRBJ1-1; D remains ambiguous. Germline V gene sequence: CDR1 MGHRA, CDR2 YSYEKL. The CDR3 length is 16 residues. V was trimmed by 1 base and J by 5 bases, leaving 17 bases between them.

The chain carries TRBV7-2 and TRBJ2-1; maybe TRBD2 (5 bases). The CDR3 runs to 14 residues. Per germline, CDR1 SGHTA and CDR2 FQGNSA. V lost 5 bases and J lost 1, with 9 bases in between. Here the CDR3 reads CASSPSTSYNEQFF. DNA for the CDR3: TGTGCCAGCAGCCCTAGCACTTCCTACAATGAGCAGTTCTTC.

The rearrangement joins TRBV28 to TRBJ2-7; D is uncertain. Germline values: CDR1 MDHEN, CDR2 SYDVKM. V was shortened by 6 bases and J by 4 bases, with 7 bases between the two germline ends. The CDR3 runs 11 residues. The CDR3 loop is CASSPGYEQYF. CDR3 DNA: TGTGCCAGCAGCCCCGGGTACGAGCAGTACTTC.

This clone appeared once. The chain is built from TRBV30 and TRBJ2-7; the match to TRBD2 covers 9 bases. CDR3 length equals 13 residues. CDR1 is GTSNPN, CDR2 SVGIG, per germline (reference sequence). V lost 3 bases, J lost 4 bases, and 4 bases stayed unmatched. Written as DNA, the CDR3 is TGTGCCTGGAGGGATAGCGGGAGTTACGAGCAGTACTTC. Translated, it gives CAWRDSGSYEQYF. Combining the CDR3 with reference TRBV30 and TRBJ2-7 gives the whole variable domain SQTIHQWPATLVQPVGSPLSLECTVEGTSNPNLYWYRQAAGRGLQLLFYSVGIGQISSEVPQNLSASRPQDRQFILSSKKLLLSDSGFYLCAWRDSGSYEQYFGPGTRLTVT.

This chain links TRBV7-9 with TRBJ2-7; no clear D. Germline assignment: CDR1 SEHNR and CDR2 FQNEAQ (reference sequence). V was pared by 1 base and J by 5 bases, with 12 bases between. The CDR3 extends over 14 amino acids. The chain's CDR3 is CASSLDRTTHEQYF. The CDR3 DNA reads as TGTGCCAGCAGCTTAGATCGGACCACTCACGAGCAGTACTTC. Drawing the rest from reference TRBV7-9 and TRBJ2-7, the complete variable domain is DTGVSQNPRHKITKRGQNVTFRCDPISEHNRLYWYRQTLGQGPEFLTYFQNEAQLEKSRLLSDRFSAERPKGSFSTLEIQRTEQGDSAMYLCASSLDRTTHEQYFGPGTRLTVT.

The chain carries TRBV6-5 and TRBJ1-1; D is unresolved. V was clipped by 0 bases and J by 6 bases, with 8 bases between them. CDR3 length equals 13 residues. Germline CDR1 MNHEY, CDR2 SVGAGI. The DNA for the CDR3 is TGTGCCAGCAGTTACTCGTCTCAGTCTGAAGCTTTCTTT. This encodes CASSYSSQSEAFF.

This chain uses TRBV29-1 with TRBJ2-5; D might be TRBD2 (5 bases). Germline assignment: CDR1 SQVTM and CDR2 ANQGSEA. Trimming shortened V by 1 base and J by 1 base, and 13 bases separated the two germline ends. The CDR3 has 15 residues. This CDR3 is CSVEVKRSGQETQYF. DNA of the CDR3: TGCAGCGTTGAAGTAAAGCGCAGCGGCCAAGAGACCCAGTACTTC.

The chain is built from TRBV18 and TRBJ1-2; weak D call: TRBD1 (5 bases). CDR1 KGHSH and CDR2 LQKENI come from the germline V gene. The germline V and J ends were trimmed by 0 bases and 2 bases, with 19 bases remaining between them. The CDR3 spans 18 residues. The CDR3 loop reads CASSPPVPPGRENYGYTF. DNA for the CDR3: TGTGCCAGCTCACCACCTGTTCCTCCAGGGAGAGAGAACTATGGCTACACCTTC.

The V call is TRBV7-8, the J call TRBJ2-7; 7 bases are a match to TRBD1. There are 18 residues in the CDR3. Trimming took 5 bases from V and 8 from J; bases not matched to a gene: 24. From germline, CDR1 is SGHVS and CDR2 FQNEAQ. The DNA of the CDR3 is TGTGCCAGCAGCCCCAAGAGGATACAGGGGAAGGAGTTACGGAAGCAGTACTTC. The encoded protein is CASSPKRIQGKELRKQYF.

This chain connects TRBV29-1 to TRBJ2-1; 14 nucleotides match TRBD2. Germline V gives CDR1 SQVTM, CDR2 ANQGSEA. This CDR3 is 16 amino acids long. J gave up 7 bases and V 3 bases, and 8 bases lay outside the gene matches. The CDR3 spells CSVDVGGLAGANEQFF. The CDR3 bases are TGCAGCGTTGACGTAGGGGGACTAGCGGGAGCGAATGAGCAGTTCTTC.

The chain joins TRBV2 to TRBJ2-6; no clear D gene. V lost 6 bases and J 7 bases, leaving 10 bases between the germline ends. Germline V CDR1 and CDR2: SNHLY, FYNNEI. The CDR3 covers 13 residues. CDR3 nucleotide sequence: TGTGCCAGCAGCTCTGGACGAGCCAACGTCCTGACTTTC. Its protein product is CASSSGRANVLTF.